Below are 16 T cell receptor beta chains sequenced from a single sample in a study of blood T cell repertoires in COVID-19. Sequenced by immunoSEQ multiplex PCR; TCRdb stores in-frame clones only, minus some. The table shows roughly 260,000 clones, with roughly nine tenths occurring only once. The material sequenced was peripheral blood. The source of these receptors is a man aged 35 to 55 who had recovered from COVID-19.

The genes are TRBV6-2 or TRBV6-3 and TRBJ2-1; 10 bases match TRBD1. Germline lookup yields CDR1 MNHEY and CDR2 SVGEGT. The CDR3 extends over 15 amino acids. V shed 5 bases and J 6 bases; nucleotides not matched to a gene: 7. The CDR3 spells CASSQGTGVSNEQFF. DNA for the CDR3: TGTGCCAGCAGTCAAGGGACAGGGGTTAGCAATGAGCAGTTCTTC.

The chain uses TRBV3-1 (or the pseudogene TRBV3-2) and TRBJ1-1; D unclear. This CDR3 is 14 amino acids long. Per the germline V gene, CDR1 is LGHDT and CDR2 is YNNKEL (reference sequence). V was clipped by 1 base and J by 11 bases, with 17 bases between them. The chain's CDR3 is CASSQGSSPCRAFF. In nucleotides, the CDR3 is TGTGCCAGCAGCCAAGGATCTTCGCCCTGCCGGGCTTTCTTT.

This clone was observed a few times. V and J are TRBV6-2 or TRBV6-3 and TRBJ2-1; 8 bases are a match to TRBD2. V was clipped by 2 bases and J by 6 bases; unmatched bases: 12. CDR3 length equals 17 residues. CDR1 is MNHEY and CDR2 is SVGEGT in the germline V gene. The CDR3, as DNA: TGTGCCAGCAGTTACGTTATATCCGGGACTAGAGGCAATGAGCAGTTCTTC. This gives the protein CASSYVISGTRGNEQFF.

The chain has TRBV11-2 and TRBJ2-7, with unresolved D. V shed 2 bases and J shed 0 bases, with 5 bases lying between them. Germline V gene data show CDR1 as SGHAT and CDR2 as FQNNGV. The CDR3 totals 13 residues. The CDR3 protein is CASSLSSSYEQYF. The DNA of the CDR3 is TGTGCCAGCAGCTTAAGTAGCTCCTACGAGCAGTACTTC. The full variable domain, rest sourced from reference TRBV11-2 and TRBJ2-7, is EAGVAQSPRYKIIEKRQSVAFWCNPISGHATLYWYQQILGQGPKLLIQFQNNGVVDDSQLPKDRFSAERLKGVDSTLKIQPAKLEDSAVYLCASSLSSSYEQYFGPGTRLTVT.

The CDR3 sequence is CASSPGGGYSNTEAFF. The DNA of the CDR3 is TGTGCCAGCAGCCCTGGCGGGGGGTATAGTAACACTGAAGCTTTCTTT. This chain links TRBV5-4 with TRBJ1-1; D perhaps matches TRBD1 (5 bases). The germline gives CDR1 SGHNT, CDR2 YYREEE (reference sequence). The CDR3 runs 16 residues. Deletions cut 4 bases from V and 2 bases from J, with 18 bases between.

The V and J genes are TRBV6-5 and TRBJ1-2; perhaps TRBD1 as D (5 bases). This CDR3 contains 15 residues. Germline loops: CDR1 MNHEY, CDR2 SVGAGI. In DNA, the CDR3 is TGTCCCTTCCCACAGGCCACCATCAAAAACTATGGCTACACCTTC. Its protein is CPFPQATIKNYGYTF.

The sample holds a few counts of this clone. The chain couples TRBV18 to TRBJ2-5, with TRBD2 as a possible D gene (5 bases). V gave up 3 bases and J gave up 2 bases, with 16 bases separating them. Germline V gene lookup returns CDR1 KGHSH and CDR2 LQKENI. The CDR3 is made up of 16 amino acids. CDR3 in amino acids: CASSPLQLQRQETQYF. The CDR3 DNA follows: TGTGCCAGCTCACCTCTACAGCTACAGCGGCAAGAGACCCAGTACTTC.

CDR3 DNA: TGTGCCAGCAGCCTCACTAAACCTGGACAACATTCACTCACAGATACGCAGTATTTT. Its translation: CASSLTKPGQHSLTDTQYF. The chain recombines TRBV7-2 with TRBJ2-3; D possibly corresponds to TRBD1 (5 bases). The ends were cut back, 5 bases at V and 2 bases at J, with 26 bases in the middle. This CDR3 has 19 residues. Germline CDR1 reads SGHTA; CDR2 reads FQGNSA.

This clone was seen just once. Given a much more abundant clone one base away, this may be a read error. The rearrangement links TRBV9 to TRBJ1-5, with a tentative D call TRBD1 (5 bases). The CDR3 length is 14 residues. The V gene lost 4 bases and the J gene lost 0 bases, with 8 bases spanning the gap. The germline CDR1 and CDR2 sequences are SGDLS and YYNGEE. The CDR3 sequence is CASSQTDSNQPQHF. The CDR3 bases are TGTGCCAGCAGCCAGACAGATAGCAATCAGCCCCAGCATTTT.

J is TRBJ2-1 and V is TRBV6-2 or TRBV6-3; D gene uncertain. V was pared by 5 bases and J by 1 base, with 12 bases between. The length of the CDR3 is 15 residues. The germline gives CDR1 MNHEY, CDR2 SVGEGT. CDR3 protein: CASSANPPSYNEQFF. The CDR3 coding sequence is TGTGCCAGCAGTGCTAACCCTCCATCCTACAATGAGCAGTTCTTC.

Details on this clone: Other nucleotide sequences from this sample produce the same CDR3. CDR3 DNA sequence: TGTGCCAGCAGCTTAGGGACAGGGAACTATGGCTACACCTTC. Its protein product is CASSLGTGNYGYTF. This chain connects TRBV11-2 to TRBJ1-2; the match to TRBD1 covers 8 bases. CDR3 length: 14 residues. Germline V lookup: CDR1 SGHAT, CDR2 FQNNGV. J gave up 2 bases and V 1 base, and 0 bases lay outside the gene matches. Full variable domain (missing parts from reference TRBV11-2 and TRBJ1-2): EAGVAQSPRYKIIEKRQSVAFWCNPISGHATLYWYQQILGQGPKLLIQFQNNGVVDDSQLPKDRFSAERLKGVDSTLKIQPAKLEDSAVYLCASSLGTGNYGYTFGSGTRLTVV.

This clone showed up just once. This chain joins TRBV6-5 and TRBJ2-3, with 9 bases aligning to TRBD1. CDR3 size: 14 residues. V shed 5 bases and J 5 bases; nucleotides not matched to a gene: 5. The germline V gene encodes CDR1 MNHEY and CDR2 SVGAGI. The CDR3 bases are TGTGCCAGCAGTACAGGGGGCGCGGGAGATACGCAGTATTTT. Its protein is CASSTGGAGDTQYF.

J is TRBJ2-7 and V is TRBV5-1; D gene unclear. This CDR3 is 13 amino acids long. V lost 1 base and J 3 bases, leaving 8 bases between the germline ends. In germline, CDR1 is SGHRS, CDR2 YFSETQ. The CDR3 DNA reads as TGCGCCAGCAGCTTGTACGGTAACTACGAGCAGTACTTC. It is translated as CASSLYGNYEQYF. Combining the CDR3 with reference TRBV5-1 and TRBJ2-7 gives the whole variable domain KAGVTQTPRYLIKTRGQQVTLSCSPISGHRSVSWYQQTPGQGLQFLFEYFSETQRNKGNFPGRFSGRQFSNSRSEMNVSTLELGDSALYLCASSLYGNYEQYFGPGTRLTVT.

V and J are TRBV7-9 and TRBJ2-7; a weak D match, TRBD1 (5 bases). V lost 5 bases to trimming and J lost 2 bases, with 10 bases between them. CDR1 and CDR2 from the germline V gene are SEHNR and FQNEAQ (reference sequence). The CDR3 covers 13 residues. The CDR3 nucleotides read TGTGCCAGCAGCACGACAGCCACCTACGAGCAGTACTTC. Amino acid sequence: CASSTTATYEQYF.

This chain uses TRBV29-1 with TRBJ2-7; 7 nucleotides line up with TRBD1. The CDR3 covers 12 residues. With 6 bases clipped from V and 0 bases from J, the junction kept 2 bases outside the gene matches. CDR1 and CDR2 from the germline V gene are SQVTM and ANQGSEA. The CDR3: CSVGQSSYEQYF. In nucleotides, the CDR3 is TGCAGCGTGGGACAGAGCTCCTACGAGCAGTACTTC.

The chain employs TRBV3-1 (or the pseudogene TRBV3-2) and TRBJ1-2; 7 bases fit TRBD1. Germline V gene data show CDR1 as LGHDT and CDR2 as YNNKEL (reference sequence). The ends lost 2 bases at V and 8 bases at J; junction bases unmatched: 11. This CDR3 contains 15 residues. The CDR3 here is CASSQSVTGSRGYTF. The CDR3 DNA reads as TGTGCCAGCAGCCAATCTGTGACAGGGAGTCGAGGCTACACCTTC.